The present TCR beta chain was sequenced within a study of shared clonotypes between healthy human individuals. Notes on the study in general: Rarefaction analysis demonstrated incomplete sorted-subset sequencing notwithstanding large depth.

The data were produced by immunoSEQ multiplex PCR, yet TCRdb's version contains in-frame clones alone and is incomplete. Seen here are some 95,000 clones, around two thirds observed once, and the top ten hold about 45%. The ends lost 3 bases at V and 0 bases at J; junction bases unmatched: 5. The germline CDR1 and CDR2 sequences are LNHDA and SQIVND (reference sequence). The CDR3 runs to 16 residues. This clone was recorded a few times. Its antigen remains unknown. Specimen: memory CD8+ T cells sorted from blood. Specified subset: CD45RO+ cells pooled with CCR7-negative TemRA cells. This TCR was recovered from a man aged 25-40 years in good health. The chain joins TRBV19 to TRBJ2-7, with TRBD2 identical over 10 bases. Here the CDR3 reads CASSMGLALRSYEQYF. The DNA of the CDR3 is TGTGCCAGTAGTATGGGACTAGCGCTCCGCTCCTACGAGCAGTACTTC.